This T cell receptor beta chain appears in the sequencing data of a study of tumor-infiltrating lymphocytes in localized non-small cell lung cancer. Study background: Some samples were collected after neoadjuvant chemotherapy; smokers, never-smokers and several histologies were included. Each patient gave resected tumor and non-adjacent uninvolved lung tissue. Findings and limits, study-wide: Tumors had more T cell infiltration than uninvolved lung, per TCRbeta sequencing and CD3 counts. No T-cell fraction difference was seen between IM1 and IM2 tumors.

Using immunoSEQ multiplex PCR, the repertoire was profiled, and TCRdb retains in-frame clones only, with some absent. The table has about 16,000 clones, roughly four fifths seen once; the top ten hold around 9.8%. Worth noting for this clone: Its antigen remains unidentified.

Germline CDR1 and CDR2: SGHNT and YYREEE (reference sequence). Trimming removed 0 bases at V and 5 bases at J, with 5 bases between. The CDR3 length is 12 residues. The material sequenced was lung tumor tissue. The sequence came from a human donor with non-small cell lung cancer. The chain employs TRBV5-4 and TRBJ1-2; D remains unclear. Here the CDR3 DNA reads TGTGCCAGCAGCTTGGAGGGTTATGGCTACACCTTC. Translation: CASSLEGYGYTF.